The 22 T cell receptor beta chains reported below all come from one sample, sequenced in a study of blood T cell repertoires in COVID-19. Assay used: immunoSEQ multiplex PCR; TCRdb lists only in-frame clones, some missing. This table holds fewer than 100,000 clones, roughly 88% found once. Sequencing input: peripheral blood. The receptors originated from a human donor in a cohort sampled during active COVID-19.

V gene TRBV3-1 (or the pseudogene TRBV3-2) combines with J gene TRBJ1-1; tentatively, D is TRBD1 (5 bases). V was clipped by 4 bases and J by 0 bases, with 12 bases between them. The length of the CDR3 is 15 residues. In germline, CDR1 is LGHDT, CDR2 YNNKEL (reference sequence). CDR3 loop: CASSPRQKMNTEAFF. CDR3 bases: TGTGCCAGCAGCCCCCGACAGAAAATGAACACTGAAGCTTTCTTT.

The CDR3 nucleotides are TGTGCCAGCAGCCAAGATGAGACCTACGAGCAGTACTTC. Protein: CASSQDETYEQYF. The chain uses TRBV14 and TRBJ2-7; D unclear. Trimming left V 0 bases short and J 2 bases short, with 5 bases between. This CDR3 region has 13 residues. Germline CDR1 is SGHDN and CDR2 is FVKESK.

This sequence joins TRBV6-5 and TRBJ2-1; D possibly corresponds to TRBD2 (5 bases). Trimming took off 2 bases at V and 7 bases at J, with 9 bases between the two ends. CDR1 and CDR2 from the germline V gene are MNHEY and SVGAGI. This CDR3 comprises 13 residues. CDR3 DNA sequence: TGTGCCAGCAGTTACGCGAGGGATAATGAGCAGTTCTTC. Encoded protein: CASSYARDNEQFF.

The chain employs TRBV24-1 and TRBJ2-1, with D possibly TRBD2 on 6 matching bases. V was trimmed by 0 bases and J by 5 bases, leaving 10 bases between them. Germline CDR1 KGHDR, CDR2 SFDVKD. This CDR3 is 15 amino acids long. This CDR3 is CATSDLGGLDNEQFF. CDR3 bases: TGTGCCACCAGTGATTTGGGAGGGCTGGACAATGAGCAGTTCTTC.

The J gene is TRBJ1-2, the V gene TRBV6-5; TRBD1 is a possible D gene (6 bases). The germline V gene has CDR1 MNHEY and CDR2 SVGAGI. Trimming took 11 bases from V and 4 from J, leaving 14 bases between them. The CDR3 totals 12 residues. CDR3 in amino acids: CAGSTGPYGYTF. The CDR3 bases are TGTGCCGGATCAACAGGGCCCTATGGCTACACCTTC.

The CDR3 sequence: CASSLPGGSYNEQFF. The CDR3 DNA sequence: TGTGCCAGCAGCTTACCGGGAGGCTCCTACAATGAGCAGTTCTTC. This sequence joins TRBV11-3 and TRBJ2-1; TRBD2 matches at 7 bases. Trimming took 2 bases from V and 0 from J; bases not matched to a gene: 1. CDR1 and CDR2 from the germline V gene are SGHNT and YENEEA. The CDR3 consists of 15 residues.

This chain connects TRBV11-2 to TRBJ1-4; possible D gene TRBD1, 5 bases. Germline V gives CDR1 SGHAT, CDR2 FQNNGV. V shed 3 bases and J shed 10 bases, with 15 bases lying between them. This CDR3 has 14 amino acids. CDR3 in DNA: TGTGCCAGCAGCTTCAGTCCGCCTAGGGGAAAACTGTTTTTT. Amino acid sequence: CASSFSPPRGKLFF.

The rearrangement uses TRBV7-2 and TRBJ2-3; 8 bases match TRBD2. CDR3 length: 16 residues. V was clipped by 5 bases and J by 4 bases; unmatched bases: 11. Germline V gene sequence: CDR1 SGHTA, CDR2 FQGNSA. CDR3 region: CASSLGSGGRADTQYF. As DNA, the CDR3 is TGTGCCAGCAGCCTCGGCTCGGGAGGGAGGGCAGATACGCAGTATTTT.

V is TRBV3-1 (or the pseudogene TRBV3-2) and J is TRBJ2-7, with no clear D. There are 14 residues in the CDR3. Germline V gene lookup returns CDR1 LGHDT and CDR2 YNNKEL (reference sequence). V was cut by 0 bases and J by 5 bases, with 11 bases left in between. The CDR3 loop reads CASSQEWLVNEQYF. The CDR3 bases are TGTGCCAGCAGCCAAGAGTGGCTAGTAAACGAGCAGTACTTC.

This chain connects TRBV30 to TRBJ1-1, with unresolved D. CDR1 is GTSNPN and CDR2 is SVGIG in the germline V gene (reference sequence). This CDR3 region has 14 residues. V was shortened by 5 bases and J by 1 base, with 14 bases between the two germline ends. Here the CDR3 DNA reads TGTGCCTGGTTCTACGGACTTTCGAACACTGAAGCTTTCTTT. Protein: CAWFYGLSNTEAFF.

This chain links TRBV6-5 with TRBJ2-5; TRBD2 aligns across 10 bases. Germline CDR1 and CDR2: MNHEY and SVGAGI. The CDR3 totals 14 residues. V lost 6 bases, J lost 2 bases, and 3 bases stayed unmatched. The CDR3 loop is CASSLLAGQETQYF. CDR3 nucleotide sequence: TGTGCCAGCAGCCTACTAGCGGGGCAAGAGACCCAGTACTTC.

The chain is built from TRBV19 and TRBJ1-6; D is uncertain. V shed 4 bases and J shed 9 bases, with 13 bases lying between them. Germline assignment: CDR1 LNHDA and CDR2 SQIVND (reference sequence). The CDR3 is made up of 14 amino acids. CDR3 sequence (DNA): TGTGCCAGTAGTAACCGGGTTCAACTTTCACCCCTCCACTTT. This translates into CASSNRVQLSPLHF.

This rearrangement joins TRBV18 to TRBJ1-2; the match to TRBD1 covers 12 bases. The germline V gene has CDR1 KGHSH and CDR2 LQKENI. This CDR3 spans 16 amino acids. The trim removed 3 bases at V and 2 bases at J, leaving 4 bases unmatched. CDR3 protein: CASSPYGTGGNYGYTF. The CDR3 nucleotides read TGTGCCAGCTCACCTTATGGGACAGGGGGCAACTATGGCTACACCTTC.

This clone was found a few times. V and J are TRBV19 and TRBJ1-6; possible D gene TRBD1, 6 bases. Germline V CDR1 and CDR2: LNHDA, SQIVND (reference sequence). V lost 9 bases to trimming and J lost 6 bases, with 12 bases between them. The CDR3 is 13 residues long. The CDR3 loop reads CASRRQANSPLHF. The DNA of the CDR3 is TGTGCCAGCCGAAGACAGGCTAATTCACCCCTCCACTTT.

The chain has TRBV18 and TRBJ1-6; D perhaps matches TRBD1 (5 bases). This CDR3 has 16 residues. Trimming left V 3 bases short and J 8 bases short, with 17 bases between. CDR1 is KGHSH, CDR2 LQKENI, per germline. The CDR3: CASSPGLSGRDSPLHF. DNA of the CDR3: TGTGCCAGCTCACCTGGGCTCTCGGGCAGGGATTCACCCCTCCACTTT.

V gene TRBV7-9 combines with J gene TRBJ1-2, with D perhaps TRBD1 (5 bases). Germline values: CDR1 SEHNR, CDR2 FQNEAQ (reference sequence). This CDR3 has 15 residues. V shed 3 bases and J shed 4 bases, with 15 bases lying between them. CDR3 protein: CASSFDEGVTYGYTF. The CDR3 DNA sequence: TGTGCCAGCAGCTTTGACGAAGGGGTGACCTATGGCTACACCTTC.

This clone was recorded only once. DNA for the CDR3: TGTGCCAGCAGCCAGCAGTACACCTCCCTTGAAGCTTTCTTT. This encodes CASSQQYTSLEAFF. The chain links TRBV3-1 (or the pseudogene TRBV3-2) to TRBJ1-1, with D uncertain. V was trimmed by 3 bases and J by 7 bases, leaving 15 bases between them. The CDR3 spans 14 residues. Germline CDR1 and CDR2: LGHDT and YNNKEL (reference sequence).

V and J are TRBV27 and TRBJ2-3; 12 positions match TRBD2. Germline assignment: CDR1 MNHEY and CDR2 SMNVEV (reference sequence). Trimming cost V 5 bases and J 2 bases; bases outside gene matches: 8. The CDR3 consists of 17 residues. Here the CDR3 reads CASSLTSGRPHTDTQYF. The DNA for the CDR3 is TGTGCCAGCAGTCTTACTAGCGGGAGGCCGCACACAGATACGCAGTATTTT.

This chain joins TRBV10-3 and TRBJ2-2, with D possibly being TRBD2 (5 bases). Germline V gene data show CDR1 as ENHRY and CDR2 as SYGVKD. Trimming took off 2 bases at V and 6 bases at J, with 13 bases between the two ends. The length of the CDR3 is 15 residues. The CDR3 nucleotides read TGTGCCATCAGTGAGGGTACTAGATTACCCGGGGAGCTGTTTTTT. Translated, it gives CAISEGTRLPGELFF.

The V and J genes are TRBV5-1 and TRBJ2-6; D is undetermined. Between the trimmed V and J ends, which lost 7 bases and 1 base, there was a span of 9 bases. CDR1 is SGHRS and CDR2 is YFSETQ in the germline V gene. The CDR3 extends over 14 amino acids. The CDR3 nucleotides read TGCGCCAGCGAAACTGTATCTGGGGCCAACGTCCTGACTTTC. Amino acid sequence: CASETVSGANVLTF.

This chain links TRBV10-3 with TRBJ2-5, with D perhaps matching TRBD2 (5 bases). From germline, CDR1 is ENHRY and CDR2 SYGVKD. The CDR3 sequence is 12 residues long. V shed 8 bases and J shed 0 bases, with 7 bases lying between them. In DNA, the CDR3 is TGTGCCATCTCGGGGAACCAAGAGACCCAGTACTTC. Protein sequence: CAISGNQETQYF.

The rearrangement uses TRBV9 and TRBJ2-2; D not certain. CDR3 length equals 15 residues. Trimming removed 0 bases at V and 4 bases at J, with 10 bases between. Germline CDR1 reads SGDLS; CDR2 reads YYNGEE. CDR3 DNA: TGTGCCAGCAGCGTAGGTGGGTCGGGCACCGGGGAGCTGTTTTTT. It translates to CASSVGGSGTGELFF.